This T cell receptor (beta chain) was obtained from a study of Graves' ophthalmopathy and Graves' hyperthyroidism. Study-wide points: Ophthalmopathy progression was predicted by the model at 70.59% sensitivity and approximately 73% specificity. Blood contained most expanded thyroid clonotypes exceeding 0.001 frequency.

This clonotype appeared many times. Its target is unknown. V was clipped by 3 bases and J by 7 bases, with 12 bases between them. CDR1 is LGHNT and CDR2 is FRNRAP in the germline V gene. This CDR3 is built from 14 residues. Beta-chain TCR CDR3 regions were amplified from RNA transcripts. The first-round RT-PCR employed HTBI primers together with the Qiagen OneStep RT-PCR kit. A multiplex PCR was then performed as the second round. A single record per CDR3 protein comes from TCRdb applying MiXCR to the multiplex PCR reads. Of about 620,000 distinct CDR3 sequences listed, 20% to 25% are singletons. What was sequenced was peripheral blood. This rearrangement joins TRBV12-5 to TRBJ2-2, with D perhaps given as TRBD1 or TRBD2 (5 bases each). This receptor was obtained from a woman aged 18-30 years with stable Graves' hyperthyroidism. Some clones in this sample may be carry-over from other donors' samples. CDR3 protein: CASGLGRDGGELFF. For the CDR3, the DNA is TGTGCTAGTGGTTTAGGCAGGGACGGCGGGGAGCTGTTTTTT. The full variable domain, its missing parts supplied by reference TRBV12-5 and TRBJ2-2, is DARVTQTPRHKVTEMGQEVTMRCQPILGHNTVFWYRQTMMQGLELLAYFRNRAPLDDSGMPKDRFSAEMPDATLATLKIQPSEPRDSAVYFCASGLGRDGGELFFGEGSRLTVL.